This TCR beta chain was recovered during a study of patients and donors after allogeneic stem cell transplantation. Using its own MiXCR run on the RT-PCR reads, TCRdb lists one record per CDR3 protein. This sample carries 200,000 to 250,000 distinct CDR3 sequences, roughly 38% of them seen once, and the ten largest clones take approximately 10%. The CDR3 consists of 14 residues. Between the trimmed V and J ends, which lost 4 bases and 7 bases, there was a span of 14 bases. The germline V gene encodes CDR1 ENHRY and CDR2 SYGVKD. This clonotype has more than one count but fewer than ten. This receptor was obtained from a human donor who was either an allogeneic HSCT recipient or a stem cell or donor lymphocyte infusion donor (not recorded which). It is not recorded whose cells these are; they may come from a transplant donor. The chain joins TRBV10-3 to TRBJ1-5; D call uncertain. The sample was blood, either unsorted or a sorted T cell fraction (not recorded which). CDR3 coding DNA: TGTGCCATCAGTGCTCTCAAGCTCGGGCAGCCCCAGCATTTT. Its protein is CAISALKLGQPQHF.